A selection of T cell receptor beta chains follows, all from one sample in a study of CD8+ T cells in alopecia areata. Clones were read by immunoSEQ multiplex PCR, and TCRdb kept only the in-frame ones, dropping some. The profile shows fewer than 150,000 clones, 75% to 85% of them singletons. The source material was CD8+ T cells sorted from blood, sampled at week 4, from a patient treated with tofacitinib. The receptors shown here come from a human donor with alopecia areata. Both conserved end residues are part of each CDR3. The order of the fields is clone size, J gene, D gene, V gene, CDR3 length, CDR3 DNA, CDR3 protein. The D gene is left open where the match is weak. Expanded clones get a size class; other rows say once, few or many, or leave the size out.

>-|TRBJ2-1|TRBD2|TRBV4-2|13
TGTGCCAGCAGGGGACTAGCTCCTCATGAGCAGTTCTTC
CASRGLAPHEQFF
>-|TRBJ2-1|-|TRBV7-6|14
TGTGCCAGCAGCCCCCGTGGGGGCCTCAATGAGCAGTTCTTC
CASSPRGGLNEQFF
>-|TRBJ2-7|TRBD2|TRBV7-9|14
TGTGCCAGCAGCACGGAGACTAGCTACCACGAGCAGTACTTC
CASSTETSYHEQYF
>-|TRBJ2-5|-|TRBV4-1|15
TGCGCCAGCAGCCAAGAGCGAGGGGGGCAAGAGACCCAGTACTTC
CASSQERGGQETQYF
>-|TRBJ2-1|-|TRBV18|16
TGTGCCAGCTCACCACAGCGGTGGGGCGCCTACAATGAGCAGTTCTTC
CASSPQRWGAYNEQFF
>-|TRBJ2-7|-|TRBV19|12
TGTGCCAGTAGTATAGAGGGGGACGGCGAGTACTTC
CASSIEGDGEYF
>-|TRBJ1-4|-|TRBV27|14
TGTGCCAGCAGTAGAGGGGTAACTAATGAAAAACTGTTTTTT
CASSRGVTNEKLFF
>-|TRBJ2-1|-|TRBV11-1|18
TGTGCCAGCAGCTTATCCCCCCTGGCGTCGGTCTTGGGCAATGAGCAGTTCTTC
CASSLSPLASVLGNEQFF
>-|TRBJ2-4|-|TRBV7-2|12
TGTGCCAGCAGTGGGGACATAAACATTCAGTACTTC
CASSGDINIQYF
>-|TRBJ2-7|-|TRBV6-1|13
TGTGCCAGCAGTGAATCCCCCTGGAACGAGCAGTACTTC
CASSESPWNEQYF
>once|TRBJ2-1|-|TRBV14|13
TGTGCCAGCAGCCCCCAGAGACTCGGAGAGCAGTTCTTC
CASSPQRLGEQFF
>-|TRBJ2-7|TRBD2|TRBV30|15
TGTGCCTGGAGTGGCCCGGGACTAGCATCCTACGAGCAGTACTTC
CAWSGPGLASYEQYF
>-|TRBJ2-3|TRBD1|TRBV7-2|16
TGTGCCAGCAGCTCGCCGGGACAGATTTACACAGATACGCAGTATTTT
CASSSPGQIYTDTQYF
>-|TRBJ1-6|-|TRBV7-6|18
TGTGCCAGCAGCTCCTCCCCCGGCATCAGCTCCTATAATTCACCCCTCCACTTT
CASSSSPGISSYNSPLHF
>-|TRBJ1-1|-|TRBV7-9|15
TGTGCCAGCAGCCCTCCCCCTCGATCGAACACTGAAGCTTTCTTT
CASSPPPRSNTEAFF
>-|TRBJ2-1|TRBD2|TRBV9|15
TGTGCCAGCAGCGACAGCGGGGGGGCCCTCAATGAGCAGTTCTTC
CASSDSGGALNEQFF
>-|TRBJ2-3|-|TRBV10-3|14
TGTGCCATCAGTGAGGCGGATCGCACAGATACGCAGTATTTT
CAISEADRTDTQYF
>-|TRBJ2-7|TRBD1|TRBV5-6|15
TGTGCCAGCAGCGGCGGGACAGGGTATACCTACGAGCAGTACTTC
CASSGGTGYTYEQYF
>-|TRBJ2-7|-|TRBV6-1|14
TGTGCCAGCAGTGACTTGGACCGAGAATACGAGCAGTACTTC
CASSDLDREYEQYF
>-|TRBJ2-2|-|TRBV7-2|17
TGTGCCAGCAGCTTAAGATCCGCTAGCGTTGGGACCGGGGAGCTGTTTTTT
CASSLRSASVGTGELFF
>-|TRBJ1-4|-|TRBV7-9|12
TGTGCCAGCAGCTTAGTAAATGAAAAACTGTTTTTT
CASSLVNEKLFF
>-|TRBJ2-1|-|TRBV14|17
TGTGCCAGCAGCCAAGAAGGGGCCAGGGGAGCCTACAATGAGCAGTTCTTC
CASSQEGARGAYNEQFF
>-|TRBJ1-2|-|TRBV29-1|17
TGCAGCGTTGAAAGGAGCGTAGTTGACATAATGAGCTATGGCTACACCTTC
CSVERSVVDIMSYGYTF
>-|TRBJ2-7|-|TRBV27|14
TGTGCCAGCAAGGCTGCGGGAAGCCCTTACGAGCAGTACTTC
CASKAAGSPYEQYF
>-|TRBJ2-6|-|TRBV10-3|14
TGTGCCATCAGTGACACATCTGGGGCCAACGTCCTGACTTTC
CAISDTSGANVLTF
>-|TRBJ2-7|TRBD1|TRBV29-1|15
TGCAGCGTTGAAGTGACAGGGGGCCGAAGGTACGAGCAGTACTTC
CSVEVTGGRRYEQYF
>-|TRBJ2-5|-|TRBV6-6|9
TGTGCCAGCGGGAATACCCAGTACTTC
CASGNTQYF
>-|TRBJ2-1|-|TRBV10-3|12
TGTGCCATCCGGACAGCCTACAATGAGCAGTTCTTC
CAIRTAYNEQFF
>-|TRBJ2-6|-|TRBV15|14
TGTGCCACCAGCAGAGGCTCTGGGGCCAACGTCCTGACTTTC
CATSRGSGANVLTF
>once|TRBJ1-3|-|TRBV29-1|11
TGCAGCGTCCGAATTGGAAACACCATATATTTT
CSVRIGNTIYF
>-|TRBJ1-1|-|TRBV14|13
TGTGCCAGCAGCCTCCTAGAGAACACTGAAGCTTTCTTT
CASSLLENTEAFF
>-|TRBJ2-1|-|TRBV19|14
TGTGCCAGTAGTATAGGTGGGTCCTACAATGAGCAGTTCTTC
CASSIGGSYNEQFF
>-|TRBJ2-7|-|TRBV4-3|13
TGCGCCAGCAGCCAAGATGGGAGCTACGAGCAGTACTTC
CASSQDGSYEQYF
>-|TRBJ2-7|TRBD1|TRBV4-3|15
TGCGCCAGCAGCCAAGACAGGGGGCTAGCCTACGAGCAGTACTTC
CASSQDRGLAYEQYF
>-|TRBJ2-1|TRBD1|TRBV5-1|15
TGCGCCAGCAGTTTGGGACAGAACTCCTACAATGAGCAGTTCTTC
CASSLGQNSYNEQFF
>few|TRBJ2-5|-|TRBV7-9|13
TGTGCCAGCAGCCCAGGCCTCGAAGAGACCCAGTACTTC
CASSPGLEETQYF
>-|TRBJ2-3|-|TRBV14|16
TGTGCCAGCAGCCAGAATCGAGGCGGGGTTACAGATACGCAGTATTTT
CASSQNRGGVTDTQYF